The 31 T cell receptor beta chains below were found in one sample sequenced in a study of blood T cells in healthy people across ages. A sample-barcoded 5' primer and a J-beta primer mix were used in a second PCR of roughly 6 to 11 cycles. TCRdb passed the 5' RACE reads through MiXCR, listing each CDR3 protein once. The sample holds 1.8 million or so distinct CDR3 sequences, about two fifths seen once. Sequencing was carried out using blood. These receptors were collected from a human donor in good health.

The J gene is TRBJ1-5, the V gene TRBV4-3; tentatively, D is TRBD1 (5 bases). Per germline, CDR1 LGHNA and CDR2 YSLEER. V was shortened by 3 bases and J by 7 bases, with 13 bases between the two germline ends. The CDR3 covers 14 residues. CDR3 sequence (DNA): TGCGCCAGCAGCCAGGGTCTGGGGGGGCAGCCCCAGCATTTT. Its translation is CASSQGLGGQPQHF.

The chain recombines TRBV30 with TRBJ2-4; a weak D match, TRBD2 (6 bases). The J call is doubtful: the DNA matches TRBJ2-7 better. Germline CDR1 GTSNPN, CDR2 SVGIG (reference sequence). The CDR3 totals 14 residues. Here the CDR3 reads CAWSVGGTDYEQYF. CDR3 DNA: TGTGCCTGGAGTGTAGGCGGGACGGACTACGAGCAGTACTTC.

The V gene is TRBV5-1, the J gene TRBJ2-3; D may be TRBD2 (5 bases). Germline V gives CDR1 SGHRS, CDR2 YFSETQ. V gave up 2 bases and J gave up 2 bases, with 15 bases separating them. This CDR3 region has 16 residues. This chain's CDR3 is CASSFSRGYITDTQYF. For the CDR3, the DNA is TGCGCCAGCAGCTTCTCCAGAGGGTATATCACAGATACGCAGTATTTT.

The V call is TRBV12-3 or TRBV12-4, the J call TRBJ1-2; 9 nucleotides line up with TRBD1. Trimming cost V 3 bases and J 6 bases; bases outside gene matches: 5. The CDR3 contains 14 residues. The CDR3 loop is CASSFKGQGDGYTF. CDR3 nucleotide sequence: TGTGCCAGCAGTTTTAAGGGACAGGGAGATGGCTACACCTTC.

The CDR3: CASSFRTGTGQPQHF. The CDR3 region has the DNA TGTGCCAGCAGTTTCCGGACAGGGACGGGTCAGCCCCAGCATTTT. The gene calls are TRBV6-6 and TRBJ1-5; 8 bases match TRBD1. The germline CDR1 and CDR2 sequences are MNHNY and SVGAGI (reference sequence). CDR3 length: 15 amino acids. V shed 4 bases, J shed 6 bases, and the junction held 8 bases outside the gene matches.

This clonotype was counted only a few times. The CDR3 reads CASSLGQGFVGNEQFF. The CDR3 DNA sequence: TGCGCCAGCAGCTTAGGACAGGGTTTTGTCGGTAATGAGCAGTTCTTC. V usage is TRBV5-1 and J usage is TRBJ2-1; 8 nucleotides line up with TRBD1. The CDR3 length is 16 residues. The ends lost 2 bases at V and 7 bases at J; junction bases unmatched: 11. Germline CDR1 is SGHRS and CDR2 is YFSETQ.

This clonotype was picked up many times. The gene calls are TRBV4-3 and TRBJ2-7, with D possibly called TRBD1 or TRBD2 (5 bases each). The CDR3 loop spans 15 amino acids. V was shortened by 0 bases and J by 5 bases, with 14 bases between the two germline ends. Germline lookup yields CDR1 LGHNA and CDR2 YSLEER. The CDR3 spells CASSQDRDASDEQYF. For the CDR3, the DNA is TGCGCCAGCAGCCAAGATAGGGACGCTTCGGACGAGCAGTACTTC.

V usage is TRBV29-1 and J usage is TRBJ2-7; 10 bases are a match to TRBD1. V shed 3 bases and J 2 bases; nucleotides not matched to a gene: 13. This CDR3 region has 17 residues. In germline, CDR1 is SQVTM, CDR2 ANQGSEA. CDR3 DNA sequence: TGCAGCGTTGAGGGGACAAGACAGGGGGCTTCACCCTACGAGCAGTACTTC. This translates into CSVEGTRQGASPYEQYF.

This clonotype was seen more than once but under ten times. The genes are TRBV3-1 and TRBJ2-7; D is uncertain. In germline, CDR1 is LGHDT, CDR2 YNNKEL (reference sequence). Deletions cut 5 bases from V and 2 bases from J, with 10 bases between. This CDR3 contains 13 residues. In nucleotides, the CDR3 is TGTGCCAGCAGCAGTGTTAGGGCCTACGAGCAGTACTTC. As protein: CASSSVRAYEQYF.

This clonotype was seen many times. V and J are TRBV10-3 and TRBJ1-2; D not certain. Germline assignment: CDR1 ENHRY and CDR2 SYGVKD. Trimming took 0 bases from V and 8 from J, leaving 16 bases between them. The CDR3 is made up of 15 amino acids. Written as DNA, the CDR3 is TGTGCCATCAGTGAGTCGGGCGGGCTTTTAAACGGCTACACCTTC. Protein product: CAISESGGLLNGYTF.

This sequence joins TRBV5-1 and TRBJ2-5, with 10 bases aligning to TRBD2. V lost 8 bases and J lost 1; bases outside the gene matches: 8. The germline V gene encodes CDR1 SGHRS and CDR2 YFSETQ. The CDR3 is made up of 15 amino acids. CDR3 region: CASQLAGILQETQYF. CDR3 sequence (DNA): TGCGCCAGTCAACTAGCGGGGATCCTCCAAGAGACCCAGTACTTC. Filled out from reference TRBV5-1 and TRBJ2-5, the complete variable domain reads KAGVTQTPRYLIKTRGQQVTLSCSPISGHRSVSWYQQTPGQGLQFLFEYFSETQRNKGNFPGRFSGRQFSNSRSEMNVSTLELGDSALYLCASQLAGILQETQYFGPGTRLLVL.

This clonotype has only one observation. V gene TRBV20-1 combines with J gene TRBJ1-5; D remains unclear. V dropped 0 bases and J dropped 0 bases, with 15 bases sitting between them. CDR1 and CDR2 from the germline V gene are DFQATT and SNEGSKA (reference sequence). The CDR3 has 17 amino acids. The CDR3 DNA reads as TGCAGTGCTAGAGATCTCCGACGGCAGTATAGCAATCAGCCCCAGCATTTT. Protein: CSARDLRRQYSNQPQHF.

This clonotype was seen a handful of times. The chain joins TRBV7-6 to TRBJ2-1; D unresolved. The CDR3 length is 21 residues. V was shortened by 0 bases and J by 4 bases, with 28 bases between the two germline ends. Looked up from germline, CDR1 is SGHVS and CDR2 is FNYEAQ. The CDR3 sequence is CASSLAPLFLDLSRSYNEQFF. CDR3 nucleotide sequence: TGTGCCAGCAGCTTAGCGCCTCTTTTTCTGGATTTGTCCCGTTCTTACAATGAGCAGTTCTTC.

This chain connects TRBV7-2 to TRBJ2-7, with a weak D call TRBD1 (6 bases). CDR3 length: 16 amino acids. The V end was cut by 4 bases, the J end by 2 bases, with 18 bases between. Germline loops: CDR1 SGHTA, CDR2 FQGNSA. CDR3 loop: CASSWSRTGHPYEQYF. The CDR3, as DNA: TGTGCCAGCAGCTGGTCCAGGACGGGACACCCCTACGAGCAGTACTTC.

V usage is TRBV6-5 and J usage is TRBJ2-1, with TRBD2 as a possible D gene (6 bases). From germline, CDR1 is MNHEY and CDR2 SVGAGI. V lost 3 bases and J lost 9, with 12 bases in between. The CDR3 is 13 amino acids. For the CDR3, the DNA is TGTGCCAGCAGTTATTCGGAGGGAGTTGAGCAGTTCTTC. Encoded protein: CASSYSEGVEQFF.

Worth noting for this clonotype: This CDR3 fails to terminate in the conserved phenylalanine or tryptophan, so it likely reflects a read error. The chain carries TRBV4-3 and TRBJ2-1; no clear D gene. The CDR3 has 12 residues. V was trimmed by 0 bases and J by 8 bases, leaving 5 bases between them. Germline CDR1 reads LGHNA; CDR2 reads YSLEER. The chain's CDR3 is CASSQDLYEQFL. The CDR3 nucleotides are TGCGCCAGCAGCCAAGATCTCTATGAGCAGTTCTTA.

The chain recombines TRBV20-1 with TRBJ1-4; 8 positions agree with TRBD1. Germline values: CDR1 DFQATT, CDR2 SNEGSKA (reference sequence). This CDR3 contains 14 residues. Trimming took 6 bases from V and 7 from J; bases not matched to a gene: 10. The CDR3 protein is CSADPGQEIEKLFF. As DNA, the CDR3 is TGCAGTGCGGATCCGGGACAGGAGATTGAAAAACTGTTTTTT.

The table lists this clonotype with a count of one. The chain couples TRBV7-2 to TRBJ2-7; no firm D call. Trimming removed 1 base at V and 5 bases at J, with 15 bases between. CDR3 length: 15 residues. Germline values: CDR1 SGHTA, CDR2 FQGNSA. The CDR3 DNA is TGTGCCAGCAGCTTAGTGCACCGCTCCGTTGACGAGCAGTACTTC. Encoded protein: CASSLVHRSVDEQYF.

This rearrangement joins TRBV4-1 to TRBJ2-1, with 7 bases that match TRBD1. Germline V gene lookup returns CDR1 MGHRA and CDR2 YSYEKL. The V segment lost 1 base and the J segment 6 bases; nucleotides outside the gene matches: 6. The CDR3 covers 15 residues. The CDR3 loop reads CASSQGLHRGNEQFF. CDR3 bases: TGCGCCAGCAGCCAAGGCCTCCACAGGGGCAATGAGCAGTTCTTC.

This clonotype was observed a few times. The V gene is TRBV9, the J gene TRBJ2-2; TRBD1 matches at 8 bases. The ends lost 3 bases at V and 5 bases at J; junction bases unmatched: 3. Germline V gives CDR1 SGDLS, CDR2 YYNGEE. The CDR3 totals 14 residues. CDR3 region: CASSGQGATGELFF. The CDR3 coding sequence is TGTGCCAGCAGCGGGCAGGGGGCTACCGGGGAGCTGTTTTTT.

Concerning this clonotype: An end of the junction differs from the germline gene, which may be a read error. CDR3 nucleotides: TGCAGCGCTACCCAACATAGCACAGATACGCAGTATTTT. Amino acid sequence: CSATQHSTDTQYF. The chain uses TRBV20-1 and TRBJ2-3; D unresolved. Germline V gene sequence: CDR1 DFQATT, CDR2 SNEGSKA (reference sequence). The CDR3 runs 13 residues.

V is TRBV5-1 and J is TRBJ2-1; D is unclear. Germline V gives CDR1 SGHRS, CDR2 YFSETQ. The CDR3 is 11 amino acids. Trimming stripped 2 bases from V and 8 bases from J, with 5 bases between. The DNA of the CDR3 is TGCGCCAGCAGCTTTGTGGATGAGCAGTTCTTC. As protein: CASSFVDEQFF. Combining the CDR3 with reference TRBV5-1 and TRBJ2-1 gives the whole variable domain KAGVTQTPRYLIKTRGQQVTLSCSPISGHRSVSWYQQTPGQGLQFLFEYFSETQRNKGNFPGRFSGRQFSNSRSEMNVSTLELGDSALYLCASSFVDEQFFGPGTRLTVL.

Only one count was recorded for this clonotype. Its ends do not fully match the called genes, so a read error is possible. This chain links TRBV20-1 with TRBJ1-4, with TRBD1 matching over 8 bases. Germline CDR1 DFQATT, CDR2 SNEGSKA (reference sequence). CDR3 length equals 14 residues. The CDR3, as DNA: TGCAGTGCTAGTCGGACAGGGTATAATGAAAAACCGTTTTTT. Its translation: CSASRTGYNEKPFF.

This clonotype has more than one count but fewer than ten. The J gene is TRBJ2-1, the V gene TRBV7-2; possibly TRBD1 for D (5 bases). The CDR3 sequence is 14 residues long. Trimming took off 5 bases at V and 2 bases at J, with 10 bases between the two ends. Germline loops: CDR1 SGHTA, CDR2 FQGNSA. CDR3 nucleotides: TGTGCCAGCAGCCCCACCAGGGCCTACAATGAGCAGTTCTTC. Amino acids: CASSPTRAYNEQFF.

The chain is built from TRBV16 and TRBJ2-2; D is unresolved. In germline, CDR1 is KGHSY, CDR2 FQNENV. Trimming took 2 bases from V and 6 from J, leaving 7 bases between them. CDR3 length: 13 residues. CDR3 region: CASSQIRSGELFF. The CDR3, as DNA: TGTGCCAGCAGCCAAATTAGGTCCGGGGAGCTGTTTTTT.

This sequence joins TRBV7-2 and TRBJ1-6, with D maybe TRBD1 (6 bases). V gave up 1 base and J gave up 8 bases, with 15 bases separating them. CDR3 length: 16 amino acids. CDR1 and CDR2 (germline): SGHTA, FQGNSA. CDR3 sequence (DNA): TGTGCCAGCAGCTTAGTTGGGACATCCGAACATTCACCCCTCCACTTT. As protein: CASSLVGTSEHSPLHF.

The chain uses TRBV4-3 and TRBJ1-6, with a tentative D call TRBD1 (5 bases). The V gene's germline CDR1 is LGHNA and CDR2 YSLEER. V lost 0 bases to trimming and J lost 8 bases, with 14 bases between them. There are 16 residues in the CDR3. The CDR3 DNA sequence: TGCGCCAGCAGCCAAGATCTAGGACAAGGGTATTCACCCCTCCACTTT. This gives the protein CASSQDLGQGYSPLHF.

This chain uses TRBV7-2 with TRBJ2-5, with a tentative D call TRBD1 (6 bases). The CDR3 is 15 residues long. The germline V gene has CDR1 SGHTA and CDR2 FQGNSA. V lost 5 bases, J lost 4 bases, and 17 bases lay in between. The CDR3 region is CASSRSAGDRETQYF. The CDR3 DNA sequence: TGTGCCAGCAGCCGCTCGGCAGGGGATCGAGAGACCCAGTACTTC.

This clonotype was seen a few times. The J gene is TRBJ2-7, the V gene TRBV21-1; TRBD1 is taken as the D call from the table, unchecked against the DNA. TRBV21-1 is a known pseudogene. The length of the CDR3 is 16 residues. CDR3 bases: TGTGCCAGCAACCTCCATCCGGTGGTGGGGGCTTACGAGCAGTACTTC. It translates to CASNLHPVVGAYEQYF.

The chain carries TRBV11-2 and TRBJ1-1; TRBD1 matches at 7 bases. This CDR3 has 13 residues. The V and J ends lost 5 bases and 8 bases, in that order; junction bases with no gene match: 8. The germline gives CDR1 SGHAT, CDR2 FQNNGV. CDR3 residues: CASSPTGDLEAFF. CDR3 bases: TGTGCCAGCAGCCCTACAGGGGACCTAGAAGCTTTCTTT.

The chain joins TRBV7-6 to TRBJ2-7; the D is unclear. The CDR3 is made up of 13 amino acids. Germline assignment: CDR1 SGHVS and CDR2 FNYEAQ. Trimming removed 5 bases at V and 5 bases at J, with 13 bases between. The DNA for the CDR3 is TGTGCCAGCAGCCCTTCCCCTTGGAACGAGCAGTACTTC. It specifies CASSPSPWNEQYF.